This T cell receptor (beta chain) was sequenced for a study of immune characterization of retroperitoneal liposarcoma. MiXCR, run by TCRdb on the PCR reads, gives a single entry per CDR3 protein. The sample has more than 10,000 distinct CDR3 sequences, approximately 50% seen once; the top ten hold 9% to 15%. Concerning this clonotype itself: Given the absence of the conserved phenylalanine or tryptophan at the CDR3 end, a read error is likely.

This clonotype originated in a female donor with retroperitoneal liposarcoma. The source material was tumor tissue.

CDR3 sequence (DNA): TGTGCCACCAGTGAACCGGGACTAGCGGGAGGGCAGACCTACAATGAGCAGTTCTCC. Its protein is CATSEPGLAGGQTYNEQFS. The chain is built from TRBV24-1 and TRBJ2-1; TRBD2 matches 16 bases. This CDR3 contains 19 residues. Per germline, CDR1 KGHDR and CDR2 SFDVKD. The V gene end was trimmed by 4 bases and the J gene end by 2 bases; junction bases not matched to a gene: 7.